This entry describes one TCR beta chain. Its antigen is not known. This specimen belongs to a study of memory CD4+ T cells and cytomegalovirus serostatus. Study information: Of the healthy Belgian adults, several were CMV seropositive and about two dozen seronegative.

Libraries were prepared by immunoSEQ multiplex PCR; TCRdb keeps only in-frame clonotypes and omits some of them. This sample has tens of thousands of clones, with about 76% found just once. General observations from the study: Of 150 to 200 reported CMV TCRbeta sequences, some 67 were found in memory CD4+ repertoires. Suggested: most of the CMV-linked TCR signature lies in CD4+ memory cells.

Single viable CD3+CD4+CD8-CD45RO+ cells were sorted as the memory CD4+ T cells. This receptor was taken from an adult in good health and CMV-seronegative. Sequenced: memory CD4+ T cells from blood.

The chain's CDR3 is CASSYKSYTGELFF. Written as DNA, the CDR3 is TGTGCCAGCAGTTACAAGTCATACACCGGGGAGCTGTTTTTT. This rearrangement joins TRBV6-5 to TRBJ2-2; D gene uncertain. Germline V CDR1 and CDR2: MNHEY, SVGAGI. V dropped 2 bases and J dropped 3 bases, with 7 bases sitting between them. CDR3 length: 14 amino acids.